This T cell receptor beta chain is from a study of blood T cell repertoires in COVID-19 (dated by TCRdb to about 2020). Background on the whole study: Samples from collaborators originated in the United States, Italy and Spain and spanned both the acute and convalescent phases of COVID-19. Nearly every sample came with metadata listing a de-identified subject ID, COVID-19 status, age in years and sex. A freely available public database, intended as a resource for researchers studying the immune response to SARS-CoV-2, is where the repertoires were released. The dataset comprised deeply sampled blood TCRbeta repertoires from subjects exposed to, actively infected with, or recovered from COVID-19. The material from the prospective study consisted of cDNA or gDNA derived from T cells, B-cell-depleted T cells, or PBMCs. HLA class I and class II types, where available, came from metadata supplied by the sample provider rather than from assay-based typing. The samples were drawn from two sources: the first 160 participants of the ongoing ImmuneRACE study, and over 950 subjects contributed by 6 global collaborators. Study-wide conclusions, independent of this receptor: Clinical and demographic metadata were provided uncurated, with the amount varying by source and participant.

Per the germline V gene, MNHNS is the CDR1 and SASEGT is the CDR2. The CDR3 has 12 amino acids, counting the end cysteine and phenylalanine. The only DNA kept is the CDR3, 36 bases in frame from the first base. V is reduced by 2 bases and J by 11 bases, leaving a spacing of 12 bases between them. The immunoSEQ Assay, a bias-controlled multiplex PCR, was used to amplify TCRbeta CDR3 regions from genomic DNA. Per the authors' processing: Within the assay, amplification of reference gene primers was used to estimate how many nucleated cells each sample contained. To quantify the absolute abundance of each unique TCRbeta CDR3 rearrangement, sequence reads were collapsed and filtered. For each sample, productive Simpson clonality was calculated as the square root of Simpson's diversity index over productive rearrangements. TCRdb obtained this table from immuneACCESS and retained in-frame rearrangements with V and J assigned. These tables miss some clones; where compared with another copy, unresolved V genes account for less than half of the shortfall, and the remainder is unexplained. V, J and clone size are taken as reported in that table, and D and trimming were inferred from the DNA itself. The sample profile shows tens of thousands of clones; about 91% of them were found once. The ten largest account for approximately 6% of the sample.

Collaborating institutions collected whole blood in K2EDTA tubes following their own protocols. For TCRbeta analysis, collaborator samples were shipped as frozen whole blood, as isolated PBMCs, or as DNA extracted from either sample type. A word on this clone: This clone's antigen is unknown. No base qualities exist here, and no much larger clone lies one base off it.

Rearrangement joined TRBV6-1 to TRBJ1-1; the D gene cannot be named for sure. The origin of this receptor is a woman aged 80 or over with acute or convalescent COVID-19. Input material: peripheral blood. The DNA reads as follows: TGTGCCAGCAGTGAATCTAGCTGGAGGGCTTTCTTT. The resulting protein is CASSESSWRAFF.